These 32 T cell receptor beta chains were sequenced from one sample in a study of blood T cell repertoires in COVID-19. Data came from immunoSEQ multiplex PCR; TCRdb stores just in-frame clones and leaves some out. The data contain roughly 290,000 clones, around 89% of them singletons. The sample taken for sequencing was peripheral blood. The receptors shown here come from a woman aged 55-69 years with acute or convalescent COVID-19.

The chain joins TRBV4-1 to TRBJ2-5; D unresolved. The CDR3 contains 15 residues. V gave up 0 bases and J gave up 2 bases, with 10 bases separating them. Germline V gene sequence: CDR1 MGHRA, CDR2 YSYEKL. This CDR3 is CASSQDELTQETQYF. DNA for the CDR3: TGCGCCAGCAGCCAAGATGAACTCACGCAAGAGACCCAGTACTTC.

Note on this clone: Its ends do not fully match the called genes, so a read error is possible. V usage is TRBV5-6 and J usage is TRBJ2-1; 9 nucleotides align to TRBD2. This CDR3 spans 14 amino acids. Germline values: CDR1 SGHDT, CDR2 YYEEEE. Here the CDR3 DNA reads TGTGCCAGCAGCTTCGGGACTAGCTACCATGAGCAGTTCTTC. Its protein product is CASSFGTSYHEQFF.

The rearrangement joins TRBV10-3 to TRBJ1-5, with D possibly TRBD1 on 6 matching bases. The CDR3 runs 14 residues. V was trimmed by 3 bases and J by 4 bases, leaving 10 bases between them. Germline CDR1 reads ENHRY; CDR2 reads SYGVKD. DNA for the CDR3: TGTGCCATCAGTGAAGACAGGAAAAATCAGCCCCAGCATTTT. It encodes CAISEDRKNQPQHF.

The chain joins TRBV18 to TRBJ1-4, with D tentatively TRBD1 (6 bases). The V end was cut by 3 bases, the J end by 7 bases, with 12 bases between. CDR1 KGHSH and CDR2 LQKENI come from the germline V gene. CDR3 length equals 14 residues. The CDR3, as DNA: TGTGCCAGCTCACCGGGAACAGGGCTTGAAAAACTGTTTTTT. This translates into CASSPGTGLEKLFF.

The chain joins TRBV2 to TRBJ1-6; D is unclear. The germline CDR1 and CDR2 sequences are SNHLY and FYNNEI. The CDR3 length is 13 residues. Trimming stripped 6 bases from V and 7 bases from J, with 10 bases between. CDR3 residues: CASSTTTNSPLHF. For the CDR3, the DNA is TGTGCCAGCAGCACCACCACAAATTCACCCCTCCACTTT. The full variable domain, completed using reference TRBV2 and TRBJ1-6, is EPEVTQTPSHQVTQMGQEVILRCVPISNHLYFYWYRQILGQKVEFLVSFYNNEISEKSEIFDDQFSVERPDGSNFTLKIRSTKLEDSAMYFCASSTTTNSPLHFGNGTRLTVT.

The chain carries TRBV11-2 and TRBJ1-2; 10 positions match TRBD1. CDR1 is SGHAT and CDR2 is FQNNGV in the germline V gene. The CDR3 covers 16 residues. With 4 bases clipped from V and 4 bases from J, the junction kept 9 bases outside the gene matches. As DNA, the CDR3 is TGTGCCAGCAGCTCACCGGGACAGGGGAAAATCTATGGCTACACCTTC. Translation gives CASSSPGQGKIYGYTF.

The chain links TRBV6-4 to TRBJ1-1; D is ambiguous. This CDR3 spans 14 amino acids. Trimming removed 9 bases from V and 2 bases from J, with 16 bases in between. From germline, CDR1 is MRHNA and CDR2 SNTAGT. The DNA of the CDR3 is TGTGCCAGACTCGCGGGTCCCACTAACACTGAAGCTTTCTTT. The encoded protein is CARLAGPTNTEAFF.

The chain combines TRBV6-5 with TRBJ1-3; no clear D. The CDR3 is made up of 13 amino acids. CDR1 MNHEY and CDR2 SVGAGI come from the germline V gene. The germline V and J ends were trimmed by 5 bases and 5 bases, with 10 bases remaining between them. CDR3 sequence reads: CASSTFDRNTIYF. In DNA form, the CDR3 reads TGTGCCAGCAGTACTTTCGACAGAAACACCATATATTTT.

The chain couples TRBV6-5 to TRBJ1-1; weak D call: TRBD1 (5 bases). The CDR3 totals 15 residues. The V gene's germline CDR1 is MNHEY and CDR2 SVGAGI. The ends were cut back, 2 bases at V and 2 bases at J, with 12 bases in the middle. CDR3 nucleotides: TGTGCCAGCAGTTACCAACCAGGGTCCAACACTGAAGCTTTCTTT. Translation: CASSYQPGSNTEAFF.

This clone occurred once. V and J are TRBV30 and TRBJ2-3, with D possibly being TRBD1 (6 bases). The CDR3 is made up of 14 amino acids. Trimming pared 0 bases from V and 2 bases from J, leaving 9 bases between. In germline, CDR1 is GTSNPN, CDR2 SVGIG (reference sequence). CDR3 DNA: TGTGCCTGGAGTGTAACAGGGTTCACAGATACGCAGTATTTT. This gives the protein CAWSVTGFTDTQYF.

To note about this clone: Additional DNA sequences in this sample encode the identical CDR3. V is TRBV28 and J is TRBJ1-2; D not resolved. Between the trimmed V and J ends, which lost 5 bases and 1 base, there was a span of 5 bases. Germline V lookup: CDR1 MDHEN, CDR2 SYDVKM. The length of the CDR3 is 12 residues. The chain's CDR3 is CASSRGNYGYTF. In DNA, the CDR3 is TGTGCCAGCAGTAGAGGTAACTATGGCTACACCTTC.

The V call is TRBV5-5, the J call TRBJ1-5; D possibly corresponds to TRBD1 (6 bases). Trimming shortened V by 0 bases and J by 5 bases, and 12 bases separated the two germline ends. The CDR3 totals 15 residues. CDR1 SGHKS and CDR2 YYEKEE come from the germline V gene (reference sequence). CDR3 nucleotides: TGTGCCAGCAGCTTGGATCCAGGGGACCATCAGCCCCAGCATTTT. Its protein is CASSLDPGDHQPQHF.

The V gene is TRBV30, the J gene TRBJ1-1, with D possibly being TRBD1 (5 bases). The germline CDR1 and CDR2 sequences are GTSNPN and SVGIG (reference sequence). V was shortened by 0 bases and J by 6 bases, with 14 bases between the two germline ends. The CDR3 runs 14 residues. The CDR3 reads CAWSVPPGTPEAFF. The CDR3 coding sequence is TGTGCCTGGAGTGTTCCCCCCGGGACTCCTGAAGCTTTCTTT.

V is TRBV6-5 and J is TRBJ1-2, with D tentatively TRBD1 (6 bases). The germline V gene encodes CDR1 MNHEY and CDR2 SVGAGI. V was cut by 8 bases and J by 0 bases, with 10 bases left in between. The CDR3 is 13 residues long. The CDR3 region has the DNA TGTGCCAGCCAAAGGACAGCTAACTATGGCTACACCTTC. It translates to CASQRTANYGYTF.

Here the CDR3 reads CASSQGQGEYGYTF. CDR3 sequence (DNA): TGTGCCAGCAGCCAAGGACAGGGGGAGTATGGCTACACCTTC. The J gene is TRBJ1-2, the V gene TRBV7-9, with 10 bases matching TRBD1. This CDR3 region has 14 residues. Germline CDR1 SEHNR, CDR2 FQNEAQ (reference sequence). Unmatched junction bases numbered 5, after V lost 5 bases and J lost 5 bases.

The chain is built from TRBV3-1 (or the pseudogene TRBV3-2) and TRBJ1-6; 11 bases agree with TRBD1. The CDR3 has 14 residues. Germline lookup yields CDR1 LGHDT and CDR2 YNNKEL (reference sequence). The ends lost 7 bases at V and 7 bases at J; junction bases unmatched: 3. The CDR3 loop is CASKGQGVNSPLHF. The CDR3 DNA sequence: TGTGCCAGCAAGGGACAGGGGGTCAATTCACCCCTCCACTTT.

The rearrangement joins TRBV12-3 or TRBV12-4 to TRBJ1-5, with TRBD1 matching 10 bases. Trimming at V came to 6 bases and at J to 6 bases, leaving 2 bases not matched to a gene. This CDR3 is built from 13 residues. The CDR3 coding sequence is TGTGCCAGCAGGAGGACAGGGGGTCAGCCCCAGCATTTT. It translates to CASRRTGGQPQHF.

The sample holds a few counts of this clone. The V and J genes are TRBV18 and TRBJ2-1; TRBD2 matches 13 bases. V lost 4 bases and J lost 6; bases outside the gene matches: 6. The CDR3 contains 16 residues. Germline V lookup: CDR1 KGHSH, CDR2 LQKENI. Here the CDR3 DNA reads TGTGCCAGCTCACATGAACTAGCGGGGGGGCGCAATGAGCAGTTCTTC. It encodes CASSHELAGGRNEQFF.

The chain has TRBV6-7 and TRBJ2-5; unclear D gene. TRBV6-7 belongs to the ORF category, with a function that is uncertain. The ends were cut back, 2 bases at V and 5 bases at J, with 12 bases in the middle. The CDR3 is made up of 14 amino acids. The chain's CDR3 is CASSYNRYLETQYF. Here the CDR3 DNA reads TGTGCCAGCAGTTACAATCGGTATTTGGAGACCCAGTACTTC.

This chain connects TRBV9 to TRBJ2-4, with D possibly matching TRBD2 (6 bases). V was shortened by 0 bases and J by 0 bases, with 10 bases between the two germline ends. This CDR3 comprises 16 residues. CDR1 and CDR2 (germline): SGDLS, YYNGEE. CDR3 loop: CASSVGAGLAKNIQYF. Written as DNA, the CDR3 is TGTGCCAGCAGCGTAGGCGCGGGGCTAGCCAAAAACATTCAGTACTTC.

V usage is TRBV28 and J usage is TRBJ1-5; the D gene is possibly TRBD1 (6 bases). The germline V gene has CDR1 MDHEN and CDR2 SYDVKM. This CDR3 contains 15 residues. The ends were cut back, 2 bases at V and 3 bases at J, with 11 bases in the middle. The DNA of the CDR3 is TGTGCCAGCAGTTTAGCAGGGGAATTCAATCAGCCCCAGCATTTT. Residues: CASSLAGEFNQPQHF.

The chain carries TRBV7-2 and TRBJ1-2, with 9 bases aligning to TRBD1. The CDR3 is 14 amino acids. In germline, CDR1 is SGHTA, CDR2 FQGNSA. The ends lost 1 base at V and 5 bases at J; junction bases unmatched: 2. In DNA form, the CDR3 reads TGTGCCAGCAGCTTAGTCGGGACAGGGTATGGCTACACCTTC. Translation: CASSLVGTGYGYTF.

This chain links TRBV3-1 (or the pseudogene TRBV3-2) with TRBJ2-1; TRBD2 might be the D (5 bases). Trimming shortened V by 4 bases and J by 7 bases, and 8 bases separated the two germline ends. CDR1 is LGHDT, CDR2 YNNKEL, per germline (reference sequence). CDR3 length equals 12 residues. The CDR3 loop reads CASSREFNEQFF. Here the CDR3 DNA reads TGTGCCAGCAGCCGGGAGTTTAATGAGCAGTTCTTC.

The chain uses TRBV4-3 and TRBJ2-1, with D perhaps matching TRBD2 (5 bases). CDR3 length equals 16 residues. V lost 0 bases and J 4 bases, leaving 13 bases between the germline ends. The germline gives CDR1 LGHNA, CDR2 YSLEER. The CDR3 region is CASSQDLGRKYNEQFF. The CDR3 DNA sequence: TGCGCCAGCAGCCAAGATTTAGGGAGAAAATACAATGAGCAGTTCTTC.

The chain recombines TRBV29-1 with TRBJ2-1; 13 bases align to TRBD2. The germline V gene has CDR1 SQVTM and CDR2 ANQGSEA. This CDR3 spans 18 amino acids. V gave up 4 bases and J gave up 4 bases; unmatched junction bases: 13. CDR3 amino acids: CSVGAGHRTSGGYNEQFF. The DNA for the CDR3 is TGCAGCGTTGGGGCAGGGCATAGGACTAGCGGGGGTTACAATGAGCAGTTCTTC.

The chain has TRBV27 and TRBJ1-2; 7 nucleotides align to TRBD1. After removal of 10 bases from V and 3 bases from J, the junction contained 11 bases not matched to a gene. The CDR3 loop spans 14 amino acids. Germline CDR1 is MNHEY and CDR2 is SMNVEV (reference sequence). CDR3 in DNA: TGTGCCACCAGGGGGGACAGCCCCTACTATGGCTACACCTTC. Translation: CATRGDSPYYGYTF.

V is TRBV5-5 and J is TRBJ1-6; D not resolved. Trimming removed 4 bases from V and 8 bases from J, with 16 bases in between. CDR1 and CDR2 (germline): SGHKS, YYEKEE (reference sequence). The CDR3 length is 15 residues. CDR3 coding DNA: TGTGCCAGCAGCCTAATGGCCAGGAGGGATTCACCCCTCCACTTT. Translating it yields CASSLMARRDSPLHF. The full variable domain, completed using reference TRBV5-5 and TRBJ1-6, is DAGVTQSPTHLIKTRGQQVTLRCSPISGHKSVSWYQQVLGQGPQFIFQYYEKEERGRGNFPDRFSARQFPNYSSELNVNALLLGDSALYLCASSLMARRDSPLHFGNGTRLTVT.

The chain employs TRBV2 and TRBJ2-2; D is unresolved. The CDR3 length is 12 residues. V was trimmed by 7 bases and J by 5 bases, leaving 8 bases between them. CDR1 and CDR2 (germline): SNHLY, FYNNEI. CDR3 residues: CASTPYTGELFF. CDR3 bases: TGTGCCAGCACCCCCTATACCGGGGAGCTGTTTTTT.

The rearrangement uses TRBV27 and TRBJ1-5; 10 bases agree with TRBD1. The CDR3 extends over 15 amino acids. With V trimmed by 5 bases and J by 9 bases, 10 bases remained unmatched. Germline V gene sequence: CDR1 MNHEY, CDR2 SMNVEV (reference sequence). CDR3 in amino acids: CASSPGTGEGRPQHF. The CDR3 nucleotides read TGTGCCAGCAGTCCCGGGACAGGGGAGGGGAGGCCCCAGCATTTT.

The J gene is TRBJ2-1, the V gene TRBV28; D is perhaps TRBD2 (6 bases). Trimming shortened V by 5 bases and J by 5 bases, and 16 bases separated the two germline ends. Germline CDR1 is MDHEN and CDR2 is SYDVKM. The CDR3 consists of 15 residues. CDR3 protein: CASSGGTPPHNEQFF. In nucleotides, the CDR3 is TGTGCCAGCAGTGGCGGGACTCCCCCGCACAATGAGCAGTTCTTC.

V is TRBV29-1 and J is TRBJ1-2, with 8 bases aligning to TRBD1. The ends lost 4 bases at V and 2 bases at J; junction bases unmatched: 3. Germline loops: CDR1 SQVTM, CDR2 ANQGSEA. This CDR3 comprises 13 residues. DNA for the CDR3: TGCAGCGTTGGAAACAGGGGGAACTATGGCTACACCTTC. It encodes CSVGNRGNYGYTF.

This clone was recorded once. The chain has TRBV5-1 and TRBJ2-7; perhaps TRBD1 as D (6 bases). This CDR3 contains 15 residues. Germline V gene sequence: CDR1 SGHRS, CDR2 YFSETQ. The V end was cut by 2 bases, the J end by 1 base, with 13 bases between. The CDR3 region is CASSFDRSSSYEQYF. Written as DNA, the CDR3 is TGCGCCAGCAGCTTTGACAGGTCCTCTTCCTACGAGCAGTACTTC.